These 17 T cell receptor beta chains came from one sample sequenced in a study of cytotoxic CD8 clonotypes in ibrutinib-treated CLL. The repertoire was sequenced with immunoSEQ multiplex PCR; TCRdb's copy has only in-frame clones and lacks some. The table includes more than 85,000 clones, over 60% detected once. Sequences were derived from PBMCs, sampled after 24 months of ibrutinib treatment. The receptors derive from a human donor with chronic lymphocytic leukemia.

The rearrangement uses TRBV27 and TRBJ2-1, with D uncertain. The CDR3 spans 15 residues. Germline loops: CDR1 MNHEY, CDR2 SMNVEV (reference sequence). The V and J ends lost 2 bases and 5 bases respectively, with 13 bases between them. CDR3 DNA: TGTGCCAGCAGTTTAGAGTCCAACTGGGACAATGAGCAGTTCTTC. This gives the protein CASSLESNWDNEQFF.

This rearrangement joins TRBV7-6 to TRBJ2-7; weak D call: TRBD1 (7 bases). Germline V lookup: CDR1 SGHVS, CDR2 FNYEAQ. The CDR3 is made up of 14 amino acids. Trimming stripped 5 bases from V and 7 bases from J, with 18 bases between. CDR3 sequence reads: CASSPGGRGWEQYF. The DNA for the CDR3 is TGTGCCAGCAGCCCAGGGGGGCGGGGATGGGAGCAGTACTTC.

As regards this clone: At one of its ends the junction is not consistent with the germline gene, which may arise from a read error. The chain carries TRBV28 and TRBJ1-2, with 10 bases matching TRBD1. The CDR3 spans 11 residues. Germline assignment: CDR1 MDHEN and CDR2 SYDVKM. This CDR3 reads CASSVRDRGVF. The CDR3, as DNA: TGTGCCAGCAGTGTCCGGGACAGGGGAGTCTTC.

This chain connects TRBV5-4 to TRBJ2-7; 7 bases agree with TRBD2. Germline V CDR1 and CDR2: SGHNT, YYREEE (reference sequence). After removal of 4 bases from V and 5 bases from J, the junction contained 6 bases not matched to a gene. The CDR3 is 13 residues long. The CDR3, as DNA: TGTGCCAGCAGCAGGGACTACTCTAACGAGCAGTACTTC. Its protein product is CASSRDYSNEQYF.

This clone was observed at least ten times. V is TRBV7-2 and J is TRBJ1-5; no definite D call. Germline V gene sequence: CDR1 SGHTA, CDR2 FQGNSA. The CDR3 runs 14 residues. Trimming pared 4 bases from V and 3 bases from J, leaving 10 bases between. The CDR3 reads CASSWRSHNQPQHF. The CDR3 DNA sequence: TGTGCCAGCAGCTGGCGCAGCCACAATCAGCCCCAGCATTTT. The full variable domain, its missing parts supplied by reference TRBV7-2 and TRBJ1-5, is GAGVSQSPSNKVTEKGKDVELRCDPISGHTALYWYRQSLGQGLEFLIYFQGNSAPDKSGLPSDRFSAERTGGSVSTLTIQRTQQEDSAVYLCASSWRSHNQPQHFGDGTRLSIL.

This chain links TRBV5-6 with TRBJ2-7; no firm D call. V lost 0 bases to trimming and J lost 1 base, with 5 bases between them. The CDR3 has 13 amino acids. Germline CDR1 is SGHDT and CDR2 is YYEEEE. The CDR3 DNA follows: TGTGCCAGCAGCTTGGAAAGTTCCTACGAGCAGTACTTC. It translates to CASSLESSYEQYF.

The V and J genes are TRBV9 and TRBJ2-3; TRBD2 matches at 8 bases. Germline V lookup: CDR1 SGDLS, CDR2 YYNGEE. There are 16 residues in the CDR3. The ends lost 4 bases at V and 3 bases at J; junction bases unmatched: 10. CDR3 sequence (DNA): TGTGCCAGCAGCAGACTGAGCGGGAGCGGGACAGATACGCAGTATTTT. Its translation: CASSRLSGSGTDTQYF.

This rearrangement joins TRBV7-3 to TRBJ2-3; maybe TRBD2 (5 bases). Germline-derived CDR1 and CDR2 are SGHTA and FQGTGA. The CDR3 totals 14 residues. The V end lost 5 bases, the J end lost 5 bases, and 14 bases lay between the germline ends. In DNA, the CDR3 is TGTGCCAGCAGCATACTAGGCTTTGGAGATACGCAGTATTTT. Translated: CASSILGFGDTQYF.

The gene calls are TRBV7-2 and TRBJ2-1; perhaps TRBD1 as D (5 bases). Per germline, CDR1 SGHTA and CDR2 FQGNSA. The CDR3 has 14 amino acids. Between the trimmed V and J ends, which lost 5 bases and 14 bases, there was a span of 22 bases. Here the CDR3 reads CASSDNTGGITKFF. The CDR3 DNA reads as TGTGCCAGCAGCGATAATACAGGTGGGATAACGAAGTTCTTC. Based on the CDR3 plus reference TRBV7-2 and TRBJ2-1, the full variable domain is GAGVSQSPSNKVTEKGKDVELRCDPISGHTALYWYRQSLGQGLEFLIYFQGNSAPDKSGLPSDRFSAERTGGSVSTLTIQRTQQEDSAVYLCASSDNTGGITKFFGPGTRLTVL.

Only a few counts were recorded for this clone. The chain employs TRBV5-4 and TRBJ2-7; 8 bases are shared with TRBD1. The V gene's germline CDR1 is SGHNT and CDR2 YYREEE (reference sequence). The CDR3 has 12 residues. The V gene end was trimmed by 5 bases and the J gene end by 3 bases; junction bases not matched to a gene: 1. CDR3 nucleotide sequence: TGTGCCAGCAGTGACAGGGGCTACGAGCAGTACTTC. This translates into CASSDRGYEQYF.

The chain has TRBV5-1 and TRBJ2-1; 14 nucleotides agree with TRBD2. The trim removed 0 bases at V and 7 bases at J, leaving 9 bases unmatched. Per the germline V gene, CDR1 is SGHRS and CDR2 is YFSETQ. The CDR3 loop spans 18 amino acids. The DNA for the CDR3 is TGCGCCAGCAGCTTGGCGACTAGCGGGAGGGCCCCTCGGAATGAGCAGTTCTTC. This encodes CASSLATSGRAPRNEQFF.

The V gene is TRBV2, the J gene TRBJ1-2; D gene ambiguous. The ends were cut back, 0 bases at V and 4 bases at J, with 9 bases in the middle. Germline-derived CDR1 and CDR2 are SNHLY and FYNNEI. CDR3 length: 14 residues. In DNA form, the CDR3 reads TGTGCCAGCAGTGAAGCGCTTCAGATCTATGGCTACACCTTC. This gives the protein CASSEALQIYGYTF.

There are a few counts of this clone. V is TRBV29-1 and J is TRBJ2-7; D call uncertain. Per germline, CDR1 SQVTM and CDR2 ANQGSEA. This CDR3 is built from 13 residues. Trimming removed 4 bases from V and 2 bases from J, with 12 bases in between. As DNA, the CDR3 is TGCAGCGTTGCTGGGCCCCAAACCTACGAGCAGTACTTC. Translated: CSVAGPQTYEQYF.

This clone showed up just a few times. As DNA, the CDR3 is TGTGCCATACAACGGGGGGAAGAGACCCAGTACTTC. Its translation: CAIQRGEETQYF. This chain links TRBV28 with TRBJ2-5; 7 bases are shared with TRBD2. The CDR3 contains 12 residues. The trim removed 10 bases at V and 3 bases at J, leaving 5 bases unmatched. Germline V lookup: CDR1 MDHEN, CDR2 SYDVKM.

The CDR3 protein is CASSLLGSTEAFF. CDR3 DNA: TGTGCCAGCAGTTTATTGGGGAGCACTGAAGCTTTCTTT. The rearrangement joins TRBV27 to TRBJ1-1; D gene unclear. V lost 1 base to trimming and J lost 4 bases, with 7 bases between them. The CDR3 totals 13 residues. Germline-derived CDR1 and CDR2 are MNHEY and SMNVEV (reference sequence).

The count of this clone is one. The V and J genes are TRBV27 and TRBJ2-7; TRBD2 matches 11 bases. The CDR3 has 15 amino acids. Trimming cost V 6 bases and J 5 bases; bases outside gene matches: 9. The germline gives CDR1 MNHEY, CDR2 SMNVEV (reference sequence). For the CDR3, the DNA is TGTGCCAGCAGGGCCCGGCGTAGCGGGGGGGACGAGCAGTACTTC. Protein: CASRARRSGGDEQYF.

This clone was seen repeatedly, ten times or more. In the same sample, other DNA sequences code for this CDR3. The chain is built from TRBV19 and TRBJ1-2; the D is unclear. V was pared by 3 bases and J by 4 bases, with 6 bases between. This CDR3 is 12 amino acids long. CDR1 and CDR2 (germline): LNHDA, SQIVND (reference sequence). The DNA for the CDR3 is TGTGCCAGTAGTATTATTGGCTATGGCTACACCTTC. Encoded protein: CASSIIGYGYTF.